What follows are 32 T cell receptor beta chains derived from one specimen sequenced in a study of OX40 agonist ivuxolimab in advanced cancers. Libraries came from the immunoSEQ multiplex PCR assay. Imported from immuneACCESS, the table was reduced by TCRdb to in-frame sequences with V and J called. These copies leave out some clones; in studies compared against another copy, an unresolved V gene accounts for under half, and the cause of the remainder is not known. Present in this sample are around 67,000 clones, roughly 90% of which were seen just once. Of the sample, roughly 2.2% falls within the top ten clones. The sample consisted of CD4+ or CD8+ T cells sorted from blood, taken in a trial of the OX40 agonist ivuxolimab. These receptors all come from an adult with an advanced solid tumor such as melanoma, head and neck, liver or kidney cancer.

The chain joins TRBV4-2 to TRBJ2-1; D remains unclear. Germline V gives CDR1 LGHNA, CDR2 YNFKEQ. The CDR3 is 16 residues long. V lost 0 bases, J lost 2 bases, and 11 bases lay in between. For the CDR3, the DNA is TGTGCCAGCAGCCAAGAAGGGCTCCGACCCTACAATGAGCAGTTCTTC. Translating gives CASSQEGLRPYNEQFF.

This clone was detected a few times. The V call is TRBV6-5, the J call TRBJ1-1, with D possibly TRBD1 on 6 matching bases. The germline gives CDR1 MNHEY, CDR2 SVGAGI. V was shortened by 5 bases and J by 5 bases, with 9 bases between the two germline ends. The CDR3 extends over 12 amino acids. CDR3 residues: CASSGQGTEAFF. The DNA of the CDR3 is TGTGCCAGCAGTGGCCAGGGGACTGAAGCTTTCTTT.

V and J are TRBV5-6 and TRBJ2-3; D assignment may be TRBD1 or TRBD2 (5 bases each). The length of the CDR3 is 16 residues. V was cut by 3 bases and J by 2 bases, with 16 bases left in between. CDR1 and CDR2 (germline): SGHDT, YYEEEE. The CDR3 sequence is CASSWDPYLSTDTQYF. For the CDR3, the DNA is TGTGCCAGCAGCTGGGACCCGTACCTGTCCACAGATACGCAGTATTTT. The whole variable domain, filled in from reference TRBV5-6 and TRBJ2-3, reads DAGVTQSPTHLIKTRGQQVTLRCSPKSGHDTVSWYQQALGQGPQFIFQYYEEEERQRGNFPDRFSGHQFPNYSSELNVNALLLGDSALYLCASSWDPYLSTDTQYFGPGTRLTVL.

A note on this clone: An end of the junction does not agree with germline; a read error may underlie this. The chain recombines TRBV5-4 with TRBJ2-5; D is ambiguous. Per the germline V gene, CDR1 is SGHNT and CDR2 is YYREEE (reference sequence). The length of the CDR3 is 14 residues. This CDR3 is CASSLSRVRETQYF. The CDR3 bases are TGTGCCAGTAGCTTGTCACGAGTTCGAGAGACCCAGTACTTC.

This clone has only a few counts. The chain couples TRBV19 to TRBJ2-2, with D possibly matching TRBD2 (6 bases). CDR1 and CDR2 from the germline V gene are LNHDA and SQIVND (reference sequence). V gave up 3 bases and J gave up 6 bases, with 17 bases separating them. This CDR3 is built from 16 residues. CDR3 in DNA: TGTGCCAGTAGTATCTCAGTGCGCGGGATCGCCGGGGAGCTGTTTTTT. It is translated as CASSISVRGIAGELFF.

The chain combines TRBV7-2 with TRBJ1-1; no definite D call. CDR1 and CDR2 (germline): SGHTA, FQGNSA. This CDR3 has 15 amino acids. Between the trimmed V and J ends, which lost 3 bases and 4 bases, there was a span of 15 bases. CDR3 in DNA: TGTGCCAGCAGCTTGTATGGACGTTCGATCACTGAAGCTTTCTTT. Its translation: CASSLYGRSITEAFF.

The chain links TRBV6-6 to TRBJ1-1, with D possibly TRBD1 on 5 matching bases. Germline V gene data show CDR1 as MNHNY and CDR2 as SVGAGI (reference sequence). This CDR3 has 14 amino acids. The V end was cut by 5 bases, the J end by 4 bases, with 14 bases between. The CDR3 region is CASSTEGAFTEAFF. The CDR3 coding sequence is TGTGCCAGCAGTACCGAAGGGGCCTTCACTGAAGCTTTCTTT.

The V gene is TRBV7-2, the J gene TRBJ1-4; the D gene is possibly TRBD1 (5 bases). The germline V gene encodes CDR1 SGHTA and CDR2 FQGNSA. The germline V and J ends were trimmed by 2 bases and 4 bases, with 11 bases remaining between them. CDR3 length equals 15 residues. CDR3 residues: CASSLTGGLNEKLFF. The CDR3 nucleotides are TGTGCCAGCAGCTTAACAGGCGGCCTTAATGAAAAACTGTTTTTT.

The rearrangement joins TRBV27 to TRBJ1-2; 8 bases align to TRBD1. This CDR3 is 15 amino acids long. Germline CDR1 and CDR2: MNHEY and SMNVEV (reference sequence). Trimming cost V 1 base and J 8 bases; bases outside gene matches: 9. CDR3 coding DNA: TGTGCCAGCAGTTTATTAGGACAGGGAAATTCGGGCTACACCTTC. This codes for CASSLLGQGNSGYTF.

The chain has TRBV19 and TRBJ2-5; D gene ambiguous. The DNA end is a closer match to TRBJ2-7, so the J assignment may be wrong. Germline V lookup: CDR1 LNHDA, CDR2 SQIVND (reference sequence). This CDR3 region has 14 residues. The CDR3 coding sequence is TGTGCCAGTAGTAGGGCAGCCTACGTCGACGAGCAGTACTTC. Translating gives CASSRAAYVDEQYF.

The J gene is TRBJ2-1, the V gene TRBV29-1, with D perhaps matching TRBD1 (7 bases). V lost 8 bases, J lost 7 bases, and 21 bases lay in between. The CDR3 is 14 residues long. CDR1 is SQVTM, CDR2 ANQGSEA, per germline. DNA for the CDR3: TGCAGCAGTGCGGGGACAGCCCTGGGGAATGAGCAGTTCTTC. As protein: CSSAGTALGNEQFF.

The rearrangement uses TRBV21-1 and TRBJ2-5; the D call in the table, TRBD2, was not verified against the DNA. TRBV21-1 is an annotated pseudogene. The CDR3 extends over 13 amino acids. CDR3 sequence reads: CASSKGTVETQYF. The CDR3 bases are TGTGCCAGCAGCAAAGGAACTGTCGAGACCCAGTACTTC.

This rearrangement joins TRBV10-2 to TRBJ2-7; maybe TRBD1 (5 bases). From germline, CDR1 is WSHSY and CDR2 SAAADI. Trimming removed 5 bases from V and 4 bases from J, with 15 bases in between. CDR3 size: 14 residues. CDR3 protein: CASSTTGFSYEQYF. CDR3 coding DNA: TGCGCCAGCAGTACCACAGGATTTTCGTACGAGCAGTACTTC.

The chain joins TRBV6-5 to TRBJ1-2; no firm D call. In germline, CDR1 is MNHEY, CDR2 SVGAGI. There are 14 residues in the CDR3. Trimming removed 6 bases from V and 2 bases from J, with 13 bases in between. CDR3 loop: CASRQGWRNYGYTF. The CDR3 region has the DNA TGTGCCAGCAGACAAGGGTGGCGAAACTATGGCTACACCTTC.

The chain carries TRBV28 and TRBJ1-1; 8 bases map to TRBD1. Germline trimming cut 6 bases from V and 12 bases from J; bases unmatched to any gene: 9. The CDR3 covers 12 residues. Per the germline V gene, CDR1 is MDHEN and CDR2 is SYDVKM. CDR3: CASSLDRVWPFF. In nucleotides, the CDR3 is TGTGCCAGCAGCTTGGACAGGGTATGGCCTTTCTTT.

J is TRBJ1-1 and V is TRBV6-6; D not certain. The germline V gene has CDR1 MNHNY and CDR2 SVGAGI (reference sequence). Trimming shortened V by 2 bases and J by 1 base, and 2 bases separated the two germline ends. The CDR3 is 12 amino acids. The CDR3 sequence: CASSYQNTEAFF. In DNA form, the CDR3 reads TGTGCCAGCAGTTACCAGAACACTGAAGCTTTCTTT.

The CDR3 sequence is CASQSPAGTGHYNEQFF. CDR3 coding DNA: TGTGCCAGCCAATCCCCCGCCGGGACAGGTCACTACAATGAGCAGTTCTTC. The chain uses TRBV28 and TRBJ2-1; 8 bases are a match to TRBD1. V was pared by 8 bases and J by 3 bases, with 15 bases of the junction left unmatched. Germline values: CDR1 MDHEN, CDR2 SYDVKM. CDR3 length equals 17 residues.

V gene TRBV28 combines with J gene TRBJ2-5, with TRBD1 as a possible D gene (6 bases). Trimming removed 7 bases from V and 1 base from J, with 16 bases in between. The germline V gene has CDR1 MDHEN and CDR2 SYDVKM. The CDR3 extends over 15 amino acids. The CDR3 sequence is CASTLGGPIQETQYF. The CDR3 nucleotides read TGTGCCAGCACCCTTGGGGGCCCGATCCAAGAGACCCAGTACTTC.

V and J are TRBV5-1 and TRBJ2-3, with D perhaps matching TRBD1 (5 bases). The germline gives CDR1 SGHRS, CDR2 YFSETQ. Trimming pared 0 bases from V and 6 bases from J, leaving 14 bases between. The CDR3 sequence is 15 residues long. CDR3 region: CASSLVQGRFDTQYF. Written as DNA, the CDR3 is TGCGCCAGCAGCTTGGTTCAGGGCAGATTTGATACGCAGTATTTT.

The J gene is TRBJ2-3, the V gene TRBV11-3; the D is unclear. Germline-derived CDR1 and CDR2 are SGHNT and YENEEA. The germline V and J ends were trimmed by 1 base and 4 bases, with 9 bases remaining between them. The CDR3 has 14 residues. CDR3 DNA sequence: TGTGCCAGCAGCTTAGTCGCGTTAGCAGATACGCAGTATTTT. Protein sequence: CASSLVALADTQYF.

The J gene is TRBJ2-3, the V gene TRBV30; no definite D call. This CDR3 spans 12 amino acids. The germline V gene encodes CDR1 GTSNPN and CDR2 SVGIG (reference sequence). Deletions cut 0 bases from V and 2 bases from J, with 3 bases between. The DNA for the CDR3 is TGTGCCTGGAGTGTAATCACAGATACGCAGTATTTT. Its translation is CAWSVITDTQYF.

Only a few counts were recorded for this clone. The chain uses TRBV6-1 and TRBJ1-4; possible D gene TRBD1, 5 bases. Deletions cut 6 bases from V and 7 bases from J, with 15 bases between. CDR1 and CDR2 (germline): MNHNS, SASEGT. The CDR3 sequence is 14 residues long. The CDR3 sequence is CASRWRHQGEKLFF. The CDR3, as DNA: TGTGCCAGCAGGTGGCGGCATCAGGGTGAAAAACTGTTTTTT.

The chain employs TRBV28 and TRBJ2-2; TRBD2 matches 7 bases. Germline loops: CDR1 MDHEN, CDR2 SYDVKM. The CDR3 is 16 amino acids. The V gene end was trimmed by 5 bases and the J gene end by 7 bases; junction bases not matched to a gene: 13. The CDR3 DNA reads TGTGCCAGCAGTCTCGGGGGGAGCCGGAGGGACGGGGAGCTGTTTTTT. Protein sequence: CASSLGGSRRDGELFF.

Comments on this clone: One end of the junction does not line up with germline, which may come from a read error. This chain uses TRBV5-1 with TRBJ2-1; TRBD2 matches at 13 bases. Germline V gives CDR1 SGHRS, CDR2 YFSETQ. CDR3 size: 14 residues. The CDR3 here is CASRHGLAGEGRVF. CDR3 sequence (DNA): TGCGCCAGCAGGCACGGACTAGCGGGAGAAGGGAGGGTCTTC.

CDR3 loop: CASSWQDRGWEKLFF. For the CDR3, the DNA is TGTGCCAGCAGCTGGCAAGACAGGGGATGGGAAAAACTGTTTTTT. The chain employs TRBV5-5 and TRBJ1-4; TRBD1 agrees at 8 bases. With 3 bases clipped from V and 8 bases from J, the junction kept 9 bases outside the gene matches. Germline V lookup: CDR1 SGHKS, CDR2 YYEKEE (reference sequence). This CDR3 comprises 15 residues.

The V gene is TRBV6-5, the J gene TRBJ2-7; no definite D call. CDR1 MNHEY and CDR2 SVGAGI come from the germline V gene. The CDR3 consists of 12 residues. The V gene lost 4 bases and the J gene lost 3 bases, with 7 bases spanning the gap. The chain's CDR3 is CASSSPSYEQYF. As DNA, the CDR3 is TGTGCCAGCAGTTCTCCGAGCTACGAGCAGTACTTC.

In DNA form, the CDR3 reads TGTGCCAGCAGTGTAACCGGCGGGAACACTGAAGCTTTCTTT. Residues: CASSVTGGNTEAFF. This chain connects TRBV6-1 to TRBJ1-1; no reliable D call. The V end lost 4 bases, the J end lost 1 base, and 10 bases lay between the germline ends. CDR1 and CDR2 from the germline V gene are MNHNS and SASEGT. The CDR3 covers 14 residues.

The CDR3 protein is CASSLYGGTYNEQFF. Written as DNA, the CDR3 is TGTGCCAGCAGCTTGTACGGGGGCACCTACAATGAGCAGTTCTTC. This chain connects TRBV5-5 to TRBJ2-1; D possibly matches TRBD1 or TRBD2 (6 bases each). The CDR3 contains 15 residues. Germline assignment: CDR1 SGHKS and CDR2 YYEKEE (reference sequence). V lost 1 base and J lost 2, with 10 bases in between.

The chain has TRBV21-1 and TRBJ1-3. TRBV21-1 is noted as a pseudogene. The CDR3 totals 16 residues. CDR3 coding DNA: TGTGCCAGCAGCAAAAACGGGGGGGCCTCTGGAAACACCATATATTTT. The encoded protein is CASSKNGGASGNTIYF.

The V and J genes are TRBV29-1 and TRBJ2-7; D gene ambiguous. The CDR3 totals 11 residues. Germline V CDR1 and CDR2: SQVTM, ANQGSEA. Between the trimmed V and J ends, which lost 5 bases and 4 bases, there was a span of 9 bases. The CDR3 nucleotides read TGCAGCGTTTCCGACCTTTACGAGCAGTACTTC. Encoded protein: CSVSDLYEQYF.

The genes are TRBV10-3 and TRBJ1-1; tentative D call: TRBD1 (5 bases). CDR1 and CDR2 from the germline V gene are ENHRY and SYGVKD. CDR3 length: 15 residues. The V end lost 0 bases, the J end lost 0 bases, and 8 bases lay between the germline ends. Here the CDR3 reads CAISESGHLNTEAFF. The CDR3 bases are TGTGCCATCAGTGAGTCAGGACATTTGAACACTGAAGCTTTCTTT.

V is TRBV11-3 and J is TRBJ2-5; D tentatively fits TRBD1 or TRBD2 (6 bases each). Deletions cut 1 base from V and 5 bases from J, with 17 bases between. CDR1 is SGHNT, CDR2 YENEEA, per germline. The CDR3 contains 16 residues. In nucleotides, the CDR3 is TGTGCCAGCAGCTTAGGGCGGGACACCCGGGTGGAGACCCAGTACTTC. It translates to CASSLGRDTRVETQYF.